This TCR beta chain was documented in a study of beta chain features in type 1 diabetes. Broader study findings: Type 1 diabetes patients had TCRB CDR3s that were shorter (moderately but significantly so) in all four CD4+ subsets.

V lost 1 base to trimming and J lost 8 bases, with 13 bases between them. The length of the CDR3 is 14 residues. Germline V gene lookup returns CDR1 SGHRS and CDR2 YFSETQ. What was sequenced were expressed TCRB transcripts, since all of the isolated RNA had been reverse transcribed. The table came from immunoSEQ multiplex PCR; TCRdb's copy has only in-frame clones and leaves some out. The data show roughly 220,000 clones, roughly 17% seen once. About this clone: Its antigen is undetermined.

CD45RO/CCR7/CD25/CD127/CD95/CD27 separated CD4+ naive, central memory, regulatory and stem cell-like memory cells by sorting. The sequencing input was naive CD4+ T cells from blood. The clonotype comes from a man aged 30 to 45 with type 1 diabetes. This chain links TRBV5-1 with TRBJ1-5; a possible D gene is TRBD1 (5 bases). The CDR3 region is CASSLLAGSEPQHF. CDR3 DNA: TGCGCCAGCAGCTTGCTCGCAGGGAGTGAGCCCCAGCATTTT.